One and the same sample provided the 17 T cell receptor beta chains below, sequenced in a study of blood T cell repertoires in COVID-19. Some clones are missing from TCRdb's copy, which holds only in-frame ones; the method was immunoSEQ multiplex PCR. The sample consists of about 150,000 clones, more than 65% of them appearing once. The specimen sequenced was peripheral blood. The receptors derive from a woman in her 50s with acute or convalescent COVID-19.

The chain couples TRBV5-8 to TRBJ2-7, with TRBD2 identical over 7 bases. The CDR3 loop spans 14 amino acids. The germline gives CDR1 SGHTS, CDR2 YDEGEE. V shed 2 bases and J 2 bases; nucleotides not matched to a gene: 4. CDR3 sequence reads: CASSFMGGTYEQYF. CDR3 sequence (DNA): TGTGCCAGCAGCTTTATGGGAGGGACCTACGAGCAGTACTTC.

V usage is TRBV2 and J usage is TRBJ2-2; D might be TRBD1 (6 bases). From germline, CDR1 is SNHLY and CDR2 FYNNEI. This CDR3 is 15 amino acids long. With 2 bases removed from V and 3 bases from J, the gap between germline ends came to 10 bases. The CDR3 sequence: CASSERTDDTGELFF. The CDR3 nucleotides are TGTGCCAGCAGTGAAAGGACAGATGACACCGGGGAGCTGTTTTTT.

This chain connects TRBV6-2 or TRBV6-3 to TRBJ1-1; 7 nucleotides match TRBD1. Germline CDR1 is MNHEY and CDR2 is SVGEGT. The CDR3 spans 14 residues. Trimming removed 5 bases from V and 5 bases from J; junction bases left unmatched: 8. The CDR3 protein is CASSTYRGGTEAFF. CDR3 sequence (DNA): TGTGCCAGCAGTACTTACAGGGGTGGGACTGAAGCTTTCTTT.

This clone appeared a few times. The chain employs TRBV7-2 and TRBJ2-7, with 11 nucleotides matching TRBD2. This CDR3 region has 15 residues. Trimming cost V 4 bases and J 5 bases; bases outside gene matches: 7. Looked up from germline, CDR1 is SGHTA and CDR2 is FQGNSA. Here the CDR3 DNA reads TGTGCCAGCAGCTCACCGACTAGCGGGAAGAACGAGCAGTACTTC. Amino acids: CASSSPTSGKNEQYF.

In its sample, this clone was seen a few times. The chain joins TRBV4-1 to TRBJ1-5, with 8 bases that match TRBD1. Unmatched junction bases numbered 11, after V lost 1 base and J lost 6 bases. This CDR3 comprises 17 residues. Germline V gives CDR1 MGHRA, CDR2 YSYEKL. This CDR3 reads CASSQVGQGAPSQPQHF. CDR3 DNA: TGCGCCAGCAGCCAAGTGGGTCAGGGGGCGCCCAGTCAGCCCCAGCATTTT.

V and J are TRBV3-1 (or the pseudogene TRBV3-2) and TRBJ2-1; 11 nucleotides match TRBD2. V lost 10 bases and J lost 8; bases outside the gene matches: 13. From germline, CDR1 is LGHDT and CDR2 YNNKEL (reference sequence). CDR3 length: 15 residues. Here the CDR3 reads CATATIAGGTDEQFF. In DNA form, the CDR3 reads TGTGCCACCGCGACGATAGCGGGAGGGACCGATGAGCAGTTCTTC.

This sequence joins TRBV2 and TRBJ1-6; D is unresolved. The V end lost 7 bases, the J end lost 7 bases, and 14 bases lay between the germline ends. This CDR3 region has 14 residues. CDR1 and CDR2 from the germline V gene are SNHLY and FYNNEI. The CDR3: CASTLQSGNSPLHF. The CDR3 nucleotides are TGTGCCAGCACCCTCCAGAGCGGGAATTCACCCCTCCACTTT.

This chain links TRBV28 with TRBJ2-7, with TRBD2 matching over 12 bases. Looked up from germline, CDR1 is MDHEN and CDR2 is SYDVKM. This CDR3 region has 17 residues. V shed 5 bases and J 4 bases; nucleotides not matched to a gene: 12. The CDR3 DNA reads TGTGCCAGCAGTCTCCCCGGGACTAGCGGGTTTAGATACGAGCAGTACTTC. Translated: CASSLPGTSGFRYEQYF.

This chain's CDR3 is CSVEESEAFF. In nucleotides, the CDR3 is TGCAGCGTTGAGGAGTCTGAAGCTTTCTTT. This chain joins TRBV29-1 and TRBJ1-1; D is uncertain. The CDR3 runs to 10 residues. Germline CDR1 is SQVTM and CDR2 is ANQGSEA. The V gene lost 3 bases and the J gene lost 6 bases, with 5 bases spanning the gap.

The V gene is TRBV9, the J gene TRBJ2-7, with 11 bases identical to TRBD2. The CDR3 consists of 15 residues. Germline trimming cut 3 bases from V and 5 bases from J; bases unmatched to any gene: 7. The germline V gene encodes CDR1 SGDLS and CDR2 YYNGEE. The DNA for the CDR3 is TGTGCCAGCAGCGGTGATAGCGGGAGGGTCCACGAGCAGTACTTC. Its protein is CASSGDSGRVHEQYF.

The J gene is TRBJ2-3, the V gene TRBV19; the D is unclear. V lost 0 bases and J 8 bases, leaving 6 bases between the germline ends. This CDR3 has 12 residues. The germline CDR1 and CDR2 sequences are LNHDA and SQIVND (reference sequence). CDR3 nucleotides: TGTGCCAGTAGTATAGATAAGCGTACGCAGTATTTT. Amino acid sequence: CASSIDKRTQYF. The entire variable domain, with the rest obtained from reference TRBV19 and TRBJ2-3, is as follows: DGGITQSPKYLFRKEGQNVTLSCEQNLNHDAMYWYRQDPGQGLRLIYYSQIVNDFQKGDIAEGYSVSREKKESFPLTVTSAQKNPTAFYLCASSIDKRTQYFGPGTRLTVL.

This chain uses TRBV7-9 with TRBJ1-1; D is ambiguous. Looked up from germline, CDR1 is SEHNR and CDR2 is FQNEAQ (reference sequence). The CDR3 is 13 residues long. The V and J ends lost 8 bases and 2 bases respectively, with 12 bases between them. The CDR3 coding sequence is TGTGCCAGCGAGTCTCCTTATAACACTGAAGCTTTCTTT. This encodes CASESPYNTEAFF. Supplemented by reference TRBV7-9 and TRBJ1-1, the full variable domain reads DTGVSQNPRHKITKRGQNVTFRCDPISEHNRLYWYRQTLGQGPEFLTYFQNEAQLEKSRLLSDRFSAERPKGSFSTLEIQRTEQGDSAMYLCASESPYNTEAFFGQGTRLTVV.

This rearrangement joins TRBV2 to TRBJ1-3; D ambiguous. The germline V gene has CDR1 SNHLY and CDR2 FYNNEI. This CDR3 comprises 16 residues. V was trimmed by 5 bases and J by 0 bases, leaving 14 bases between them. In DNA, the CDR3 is TGTGCCAGCAGTTCGACTCCCCCGGGCTCTGGAAACACCATATATTTT. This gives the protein CASSSTPPGSGNTIYF. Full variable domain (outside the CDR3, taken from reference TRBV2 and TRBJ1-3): EPEVTQTPSHQVTQMGQEVILRCVPISNHLYFYWYRQILGQKVEFLVSFYNNEISEKSEIFDDQFSVERPDGSNFTLKIRSTKLEDSAMYFCASSSTPPGSGNTIYFGEGSWLTVV.

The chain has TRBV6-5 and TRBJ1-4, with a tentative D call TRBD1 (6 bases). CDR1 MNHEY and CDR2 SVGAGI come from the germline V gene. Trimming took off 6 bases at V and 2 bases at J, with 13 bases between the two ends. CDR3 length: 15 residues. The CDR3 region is CASRSQGPTNEKLFF. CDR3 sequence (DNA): TGTGCCAGCAGGTCGCAGGGGCCTACTAATGAAAAACTGTTTTTT.

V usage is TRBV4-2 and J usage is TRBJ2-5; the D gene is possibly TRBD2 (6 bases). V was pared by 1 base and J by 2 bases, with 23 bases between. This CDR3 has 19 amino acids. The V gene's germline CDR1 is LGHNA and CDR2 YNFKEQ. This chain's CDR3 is CASSQVHPPLLAGQETQYF. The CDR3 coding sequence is TGTGCCAGCAGCCAAGTCCATCCCCCCCTTTTGGCGGGACAAGAGACCCAGTACTTC.

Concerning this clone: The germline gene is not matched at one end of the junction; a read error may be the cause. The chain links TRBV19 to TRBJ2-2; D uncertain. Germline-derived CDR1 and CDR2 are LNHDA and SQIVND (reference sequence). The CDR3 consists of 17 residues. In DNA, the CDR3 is TGTGCCAGGAGTATAATATGGGCAGAAACGAACACCGGGGAGCTGTTTTTT. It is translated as CARSIIWAETNTGELFF.

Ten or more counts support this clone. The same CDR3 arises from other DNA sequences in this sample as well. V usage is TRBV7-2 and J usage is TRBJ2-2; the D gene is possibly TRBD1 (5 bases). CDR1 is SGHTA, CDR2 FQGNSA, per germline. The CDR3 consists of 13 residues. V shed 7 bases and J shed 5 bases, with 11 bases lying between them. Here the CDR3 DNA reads TGTGCCAGCAATAGGGGTGGGACCGGGGAGCTGTTTTTT. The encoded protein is CASNRGGTGELFF.